One sample yielded the 13 T cell receptor beta chains listed below, sequenced in a study of cytomegalovirus exposure and HLA in healthy donors. PCR primers comprised 60 Vbeta and 13 Jbeta primers. Some clones are missing from TCRdb's copy, which holds only in-frame ones; the method was immunoSEQ multiplex PCR. Of 180,000 or so clones listed, about 85% were seen once; the top ten hold less than 1.5%. Specimen: PBMCs. These TCRs come from a girl between 5 and 17 years old in good health and CMV-seropositive.

Only a few counts were recorded for this clone. V is TRBV7-2 and J is TRBJ2-2, with TRBD2 identical over 9 bases. V lost 5 bases and J lost 6; bases outside the gene matches: 10. Germline loops: CDR1 SGHTA, CDR2 FQGNSA. This CDR3 has 16 amino acids. The CDR3: CASSPTGTSIPGELFF. The CDR3 nucleotides read TGTGCCAGCAGCCCCACCGGGACTAGCATTCCCGGGGAGCTGTTTTTT.

This clone was seen only once. The J gene is TRBJ1-1, the V gene TRBV6-5, with TRBD1 matching over 8 bases. CDR1 is MNHEY and CDR2 is SVGAGI in the germline V gene. The CDR3 contains 13 residues. Trimming cost V 7 bases and J 3 bases; bases outside gene matches: 4. CDR3 amino acids: CASTPRGHTEAFF. The CDR3 region has the DNA TGTGCCAGCACCCCCAGGGGGCACACTGAAGCTTTCTTT.

This rearrangement joins TRBV7-8 to TRBJ2-3, with 7 bases aligning to TRBD2. The trim removed 5 bases at V and 2 bases at J, leaving 10 bases unmatched. Germline values: CDR1 SGHVS, CDR2 FQNEAQ. The CDR3 sequence is 16 residues long. The CDR3 sequence is CASSPMRLADTDTQYF. The CDR3 coding sequence is TGTGCCAGCAGCCCAATGCGGCTAGCGGACACAGATACGCAGTATTTT.

The V and J genes are TRBV15 and TRBJ2-4; 8 nucleotides match TRBD1. CDR1 and CDR2 (germline): LNHNV, YYDKDF (reference sequence). The CDR3 length is 16 residues. Losses at the gene ends were 4 bases for V and 3 bases for J; bases not matched to a gene: 8. CDR3 in DNA: TGTGCCACCAGCAAAGACAGGGGTGGGGGCAAAAACATTCAGTACTTC. It encodes CATSKDRGGGKNIQYF.

The J gene is TRBJ1-1, the V gene TRBV7-6, with no clear D. Trimming took 5 bases from V and 4 from J, leaving 26 bases between them. Germline V gene data show CDR1 as SGHVS and CDR2 as FNYEAQ. The CDR3 covers 18 residues. The CDR3 DNA is TGTGCCAGCAGCCCATCCTTCGCTGGTTCGGACGCGGGCACTGAAGCTTTCTTT. Its translation is CASSPSFAGSDAGTEAFF.

A single count supports this clone. The rearrangement uses TRBV19 and TRBJ1-1; unclear D gene. With 6 bases removed from V and 8 bases from J, the gap between germline ends came to 16 bases. CDR1 and CDR2 (germline): LNHDA, SQIVND (reference sequence). The CDR3 consists of 13 residues. CDR3 DNA: TGTGCCAGTAGCTCAACCCCAGGTCGGGAAGCTTTCTTT. It is translated as CASSSTPGREAFF.

The chain joins TRBV4-2 to TRBJ2-3, with 13 positions matching TRBD2. V shed 0 bases, J shed 6 bases, and the junction held 9 bases outside the gene matches. Germline loops: CDR1 LGHNA, CDR2 YNFKEQ. The CDR3 extends over 18 amino acids. In nucleotides, the CDR3 is TGTGCCAGCAGCCAAGATTCCAGACTAGCGGGAGGTATTGATACGCAGTATTTT. Translated: CASSQDSRLAGGIDTQYF.

V is TRBV11-2 and J is TRBJ2-1; 8 nucleotides align to TRBD2. J was trimmed by 6 bases and V by 0 bases; bases with no gene match: 4. Per germline, CDR1 SGHAT and CDR2 FQNNGV. CDR3 length: 15 residues. The CDR3 loop is CASSLDRTSSNEQFF. CDR3 sequence (DNA): TGTGCCAGCAGCTTAGATCGGACTAGCAGCAATGAGCAGTTCTTC.

V and J are TRBV29-1 and TRBJ1-1; possible D gene TRBD1, 6 bases. The CDR3 sequence is 14 residues long. V lost 5 bases and J 0 bases, leaving 13 bases between the germline ends. CDR1 is SQVTM, CDR2 ANQGSEA, per germline. Here the CDR3 DNA reads TGCAGCGTTCCGTTGGGACACATGAACACTGAAGCTTTCTTT. It encodes CSVPLGHMNTEAFF.

This chain links TRBV5-6 with TRBJ2-7; the match to TRBD1 covers 7 bases. This CDR3 comprises 16 residues. The germline CDR1 and CDR2 sequences are SGHDT and YYEEEE. Germline trimming cut 0 bases from V and 2 bases from J; bases unmatched to any gene: 8. Here the CDR3 reads CASSLVVTGFPYEQYF. In DNA form, the CDR3 reads TGTGCCAGCAGCTTGGTAGTGACAGGGTTCCCCTACGAGCAGTACTTC.

In DNA form, the CDR3 reads TGTGCCAGCAGTATCCAACAGGGGAGCTCTGGAAACACCATATATTTT. It encodes CASSIQQGSSGNTIYF. The rearrangement joins TRBV25-1 to TRBJ1-3; 7 bases agree with TRBD1. Trimming cost V 5 bases and J 0 bases; bases outside gene matches: 7. CDR3 length equals 16 residues. The germline CDR1 and CDR2 sequences are MGHDK and SYGVNS.

V is TRBV4-3 and J is TRBJ1-4; tentative D call: TRBD1 (5 bases). Germline V lookup: CDR1 LGHNA, CDR2 YSLEER. V was clipped by 3 bases and J by 3 bases, with 8 bases between them. The CDR3 sequence is 14 residues long. CDR3 region: CASSQGLSNEKLFF. The CDR3 DNA follows: TGCGCCAGCAGCCAGGGACTATCTAATGAAAAACTGTTTTTT.

In its sample, this clone was seen a few times. The chain couples TRBV9 to TRBJ2-1, with TRBD2 as a possible D gene (5 bases). The CDR3 spans 15 residues. The V gene lost 4 bases and the J gene lost 4 bases, with 15 bases spanning the gap. Germline CDR1 and CDR2: SGDLS and YYNGEE. CDR3 bases: TGTGCCAGCAGCCCACGCCGGGATTTTTACAATGAGCAGTTCTTC. It yields the protein CASSPRRDFYNEQFF.